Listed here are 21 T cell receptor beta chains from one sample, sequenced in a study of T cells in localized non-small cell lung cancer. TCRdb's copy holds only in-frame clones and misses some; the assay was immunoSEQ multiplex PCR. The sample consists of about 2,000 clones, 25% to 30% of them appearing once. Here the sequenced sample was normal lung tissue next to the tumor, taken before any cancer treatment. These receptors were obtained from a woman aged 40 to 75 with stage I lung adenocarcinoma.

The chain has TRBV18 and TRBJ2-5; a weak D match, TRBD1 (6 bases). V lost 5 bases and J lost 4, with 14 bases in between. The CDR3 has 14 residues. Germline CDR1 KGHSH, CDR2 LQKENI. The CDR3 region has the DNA TGTGCCAGCTCAGGAGAAACAGGGAGAGAGACCCAGTACTTC. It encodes CASSGETGRETQYF.

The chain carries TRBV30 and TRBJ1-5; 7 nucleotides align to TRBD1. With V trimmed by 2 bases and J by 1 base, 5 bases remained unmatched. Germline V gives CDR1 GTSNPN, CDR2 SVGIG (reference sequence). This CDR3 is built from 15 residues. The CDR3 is CAWSRRGGSNQPQHF. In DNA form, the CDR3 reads TGTGCCTGGAGTCGCCGAGGGGGCAGCAATCAGCCCCAGCATTTT.

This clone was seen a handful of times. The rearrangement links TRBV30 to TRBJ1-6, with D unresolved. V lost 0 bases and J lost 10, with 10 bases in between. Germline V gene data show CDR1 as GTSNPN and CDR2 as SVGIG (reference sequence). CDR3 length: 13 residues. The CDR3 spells CAWSVKEGSPLHF. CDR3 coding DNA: TGTGCCTGGAGTGTAAAGGAGGGCTCACCCCTCCACTTT.

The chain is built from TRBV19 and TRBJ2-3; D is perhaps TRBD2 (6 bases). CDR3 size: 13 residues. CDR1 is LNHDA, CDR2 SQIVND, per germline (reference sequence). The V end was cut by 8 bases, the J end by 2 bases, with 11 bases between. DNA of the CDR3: TGTGCCAGTGGCGGCGGGGCCACAGATACGCAGTATTTT. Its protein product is CASGGGATDTQYF.

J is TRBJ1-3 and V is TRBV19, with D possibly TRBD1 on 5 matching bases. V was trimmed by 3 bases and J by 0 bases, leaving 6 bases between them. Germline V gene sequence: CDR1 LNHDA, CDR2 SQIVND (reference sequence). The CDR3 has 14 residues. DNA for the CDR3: TGTGCCAGTAGTATGGGGGGCTCTGGAAACACCATATATTTT. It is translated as CASSMGGSGNTIYF. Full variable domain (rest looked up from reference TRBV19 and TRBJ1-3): DGGITQSPKYLFRKEGQNVTLSCEQNLNHDAMYWYRQDPGQGLRLIYYSQIVNDFQKGDIAEGYSVSREKKESFPLTVTSAQKNPTAFYLCASSMGGSGNTIYFGEGSWLTVV.

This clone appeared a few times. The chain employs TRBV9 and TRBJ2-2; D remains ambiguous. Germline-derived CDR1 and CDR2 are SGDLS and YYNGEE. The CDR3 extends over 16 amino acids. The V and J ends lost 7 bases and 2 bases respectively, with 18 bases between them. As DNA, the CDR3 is TGTGCCAGCGTTAGGACCAACCCTAAAAACACCGGGGAGCTGTTTTTT. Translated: CASVRTNPKNTGELFF.

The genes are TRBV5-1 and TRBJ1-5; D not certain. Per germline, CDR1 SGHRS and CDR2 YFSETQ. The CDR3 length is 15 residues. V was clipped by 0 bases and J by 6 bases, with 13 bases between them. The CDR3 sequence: CASSLDGDGVQPQHF. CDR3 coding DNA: TGCGCCAGCAGCTTGGATGGGGATGGTGTTCAGCCCCAGCATTTT.

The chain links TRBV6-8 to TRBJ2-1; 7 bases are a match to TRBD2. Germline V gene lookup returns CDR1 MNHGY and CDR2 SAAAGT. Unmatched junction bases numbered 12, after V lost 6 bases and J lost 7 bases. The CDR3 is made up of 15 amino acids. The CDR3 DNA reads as TGTGCCAGCAGCTTCGGGACTACTACCACTAATGAGCAGTTCTTC. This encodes CASSFGTTTTNEQFF.

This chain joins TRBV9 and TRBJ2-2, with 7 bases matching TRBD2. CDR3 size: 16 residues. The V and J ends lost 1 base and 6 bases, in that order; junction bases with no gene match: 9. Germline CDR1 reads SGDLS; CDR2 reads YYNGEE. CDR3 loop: CASSVHGGILAGELFF. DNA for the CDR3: TGTGCCAGCAGCGTACACGGGGGGATTTTGGCCGGGGAGCTGTTTTTT.

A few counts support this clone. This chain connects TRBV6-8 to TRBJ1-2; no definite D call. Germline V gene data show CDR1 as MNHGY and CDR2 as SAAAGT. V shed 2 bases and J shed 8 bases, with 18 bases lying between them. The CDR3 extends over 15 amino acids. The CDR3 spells CASSYHTPWSGGYTF. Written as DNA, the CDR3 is TGTGCCAGCAGTTACCACACCCCCTGGTCCGGGGGCTACACCTTC.

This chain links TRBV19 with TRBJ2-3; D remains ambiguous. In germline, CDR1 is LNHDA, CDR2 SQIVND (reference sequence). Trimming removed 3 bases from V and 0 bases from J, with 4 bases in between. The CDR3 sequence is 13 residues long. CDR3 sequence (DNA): TGTGCCAGTAGTATTGGCAGCACAGATACGCAGTATTTT. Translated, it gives CASSIGSTDTQYF.

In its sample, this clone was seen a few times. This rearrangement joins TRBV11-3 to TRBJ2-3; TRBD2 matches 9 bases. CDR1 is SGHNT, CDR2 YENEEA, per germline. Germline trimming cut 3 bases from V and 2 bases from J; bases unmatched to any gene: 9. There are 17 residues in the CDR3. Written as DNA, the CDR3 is TGTGCCAGCAGCTTGGTCGGTAGCGGGGGTTCCACAGATACGCAGTATTTT. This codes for CASSLVGSGGSTDTQYF.

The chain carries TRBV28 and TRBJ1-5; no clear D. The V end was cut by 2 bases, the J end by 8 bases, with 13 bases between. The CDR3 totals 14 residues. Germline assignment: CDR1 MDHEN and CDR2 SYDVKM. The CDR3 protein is CASSLSGSEKPQHF. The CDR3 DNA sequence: TGTGCCAGCAGTTTAAGCGGCAGCGAGAAGCCCCAGCATTTT.

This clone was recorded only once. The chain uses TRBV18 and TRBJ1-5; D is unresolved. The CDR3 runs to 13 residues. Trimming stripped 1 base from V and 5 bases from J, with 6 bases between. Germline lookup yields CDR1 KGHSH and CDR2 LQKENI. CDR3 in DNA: TGTGCCAGCTCACCACGTGGCGATCAGCCCCAGCATTTT. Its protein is CASSPRGDQPQHF.

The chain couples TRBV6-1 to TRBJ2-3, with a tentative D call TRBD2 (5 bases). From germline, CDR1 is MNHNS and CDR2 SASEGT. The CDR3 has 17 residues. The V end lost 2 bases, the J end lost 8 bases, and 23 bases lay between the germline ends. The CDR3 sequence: CASSERTLALVQVTQYF. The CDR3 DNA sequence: TGTGCCAGCAGTGAACGGACTCTTGCCTTGGTGCAGGTTACGCAGTATTTT.

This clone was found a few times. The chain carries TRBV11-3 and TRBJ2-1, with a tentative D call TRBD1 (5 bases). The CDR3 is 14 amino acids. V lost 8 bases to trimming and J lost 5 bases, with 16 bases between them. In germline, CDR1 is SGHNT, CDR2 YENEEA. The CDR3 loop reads CASSRLQDHNEQFF. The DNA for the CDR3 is TGTGCCAGCTCCCGGCTACAGGACCACAATGAGCAGTTCTTC.

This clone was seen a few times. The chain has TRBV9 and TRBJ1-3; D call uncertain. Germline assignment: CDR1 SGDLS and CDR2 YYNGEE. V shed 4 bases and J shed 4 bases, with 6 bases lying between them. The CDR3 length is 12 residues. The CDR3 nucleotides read TGTGCCAGCAGCATACAGGGAAACACCATATATTTT. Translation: CASSIQGNTIYF.

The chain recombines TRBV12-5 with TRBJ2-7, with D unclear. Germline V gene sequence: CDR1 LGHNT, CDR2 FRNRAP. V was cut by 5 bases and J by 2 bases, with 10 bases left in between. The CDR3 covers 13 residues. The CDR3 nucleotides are TGTGCTAGTGGTCTGGACGTTACCTACGAGCAGTACTTC. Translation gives CASGLDVTYEQYF.

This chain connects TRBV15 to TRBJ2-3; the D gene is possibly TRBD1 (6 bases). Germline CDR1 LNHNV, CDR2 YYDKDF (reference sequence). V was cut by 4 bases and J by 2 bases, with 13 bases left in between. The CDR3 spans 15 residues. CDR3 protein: CATSKAGQPTDTQYF. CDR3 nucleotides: TGTGCCACCAGCAAGGCCGGACAGCCCACAGATACGCAGTATTTT.

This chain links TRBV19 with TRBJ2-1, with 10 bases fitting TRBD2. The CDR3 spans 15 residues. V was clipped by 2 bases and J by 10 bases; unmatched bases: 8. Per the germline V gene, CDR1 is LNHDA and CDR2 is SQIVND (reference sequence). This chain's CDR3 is CASSIFRTSGPEQFF. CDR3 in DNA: TGTGCCAGTAGTATATTCCGGACTAGCGGACCAGAGCAGTTCTTC. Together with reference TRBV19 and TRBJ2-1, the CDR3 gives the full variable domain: DGGITQSPKYLFRKEGQNVTLSCEQNLNHDAMYWYRQDPGQGLRLIYYSQIVNDFQKGDIAEGYSVSREKKESFPLTVTSAQKNPTAFYLCASSIFRTSGPEQFFGPGTRLTVL.

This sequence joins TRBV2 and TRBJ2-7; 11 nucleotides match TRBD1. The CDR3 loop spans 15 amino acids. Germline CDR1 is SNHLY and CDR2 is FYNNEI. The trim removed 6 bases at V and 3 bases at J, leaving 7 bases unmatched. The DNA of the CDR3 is TGTGCCAGCAGCCAAAGGACAGGGGGCGGCTACGAGCAGTACTTC. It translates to CASSQRTGGGYEQYF.